The 26 T cell receptor beta chains listed next were all sequenced from one sample in a study of control samples from healthy donors and cancer patients. TCRdb keeps only in-frame clones here, not all; method: immunoSEQ multiplex PCR. This sample carries about 160,000 clones, about 94% of them seen once, and the ten largest clones take approximately 15%. The sample was PBMCs. Source of these receptors: a man in his sixties with colorectal cancer.

This chain connects TRBV6-5 to TRBJ2-5; D is possibly TRBD1 (6 bases). Germline assignment: CDR1 MNHEY and CDR2 SVGAGI. V was trimmed by 5 bases and J by 3 bases, leaving 16 bases between them. The CDR3 covers 15 residues. DNA for the CDR3: TGTGCCAGCAGTCTGCGGACAGTACGAAAAGAGACCCAGTACTTC. Translated, it gives CASSLRTVRKETQYF.

This chain uses TRBV3-1 (or the pseudogene TRBV3-2) with TRBJ1-1; unclear D gene. This CDR3 has 13 amino acids. The V gene's germline CDR1 is LGHDT and CDR2 YNNKEL (reference sequence). V was cut by 4 bases and J by 1 base, with 7 bases left in between. CDR3 nucleotide sequence: TGTGCCAGCAGCCCATTCAAGAACACTGAAGCTTTCTTT. Its protein product is CASSPFKNTEAFF.

The V call is TRBV7-2, the J call TRBJ2-7; a possible D gene is TRBD2 (6 bases). V lost 0 bases and J lost 5, with 11 bases in between. Germline lookup yields CDR1 SGHTA and CDR2 FQGNSA. This CDR3 spans 14 amino acids. This CDR3 is CASSLATRFHEQYF. CDR3 bases: TGTGCCAGCAGCTTAGCGACTAGGTTTCACGAGCAGTACTTC. Looking up the rest from reference TRBV7-2 and TRBJ2-7 gives the full variable domain: GAGVSQSPSNKVTEKGKDVELRCDPISGHTALYWYRQSLGQGLEFLIYFQGNSAPDKSGLPSDRFSAERTGGSVSTLTIQRTQQEDSAVYLCASSLATRFHEQYFGPGTRLTVT.

This clone was seen repeatedly, ten times or more. The rearrangement links TRBV7-9 to TRBJ1-1; D remains unclear. This CDR3 region has 14 residues. Per the germline V gene, CDR1 is SEHNR and CDR2 is FQNEAQ (reference sequence). V was clipped by 3 bases and J by 5 bases, with 13 bases between them. CDR3 bases: TGTGCCAGCAGCTTGATAGGGATGAGGACTGAAGCTTTCTTT. Translating gives CASSLIGMRTEAFF. Full variable domain (missing parts from reference TRBV7-9 and TRBJ1-1): DTGVSQNPRHKITKRGQNVTFRCDPISEHNRLYWYRQTLGQGPEFLTYFQNEAQLEKSRLLSDRFSAERPKGSFSTLEIQRTEQGDSAMYLCASSLIGMRTEAFFGQGTRLTVV.

This chain uses TRBV24-1 with TRBJ2-1; 10 nucleotides match TRBD1. Germline assignment: CDR1 KGHDR and CDR2 SFDVKD. The CDR3 has 16 amino acids. V lost 3 bases, J lost 5 bases, and 6 bases stayed unmatched. This chain's CDR3 is CATSDTGTGAHNEQFF. The CDR3 bases are TGTGCCACCAGTGATACCGGGACAGGGGCCCACAATGAGCAGTTCTTC.

Of note for this clone: Other DNA sequences in this specimen translate into the identical CDR3. The rearrangement links TRBV11-2 to TRBJ2-3; D remains ambiguous. The V end was cut by 1 base, the J end by 2 bases, with 1 base between. The germline V gene encodes CDR1 SGHAT and CDR2 FQNNGV. The CDR3 covers 12 residues. CDR3 nucleotide sequence: TGTGCCAGCAGCTTAGTCACAGATACGCAGTATTTT. This translates into CASSLVTDTQYF. Variable domain in full (rest from reference TRBV11-2 and TRBJ2-3): EAGVAQSPRYKIIEKRQSVAFWCNPISGHATLYWYQQILGQGPKLLIQFQNNGVVDDSQLPKDRFSAERLKGVDSTLKIQPAKLEDSAVYLCASSLVTDTQYFGPGTRLTVL.

The V call is TRBV6-5, the J call TRBJ2-2, with a weak D call TRBD1 (6 bases). CDR1 is MNHEY and CDR2 is SVGAGI in the germline V gene. This CDR3 region has 15 residues. Trimming stripped 3 bases from V and 5 bases from J, with 13 bases between. The CDR3 nucleotides are TGTGCCAGCAGTTATAGGACAGCAGGGACCGGGGAGCTGTTTTTT. Amino acid sequence: CASSYRTAGTGELFF.

The chain uses TRBV6-1 and TRBJ2-7; D uncertain. The V end lost 2 bases, the J end lost 4 bases, and 9 bases lay between the germline ends. Germline V gives CDR1 MNHNS, CDR2 SASEGT. The CDR3 totals 13 residues. The CDR3 here is CASSETRPYEQYF. CDR3 DNA sequence: TGTGCCAGCAGTGAAACTCGACCGTACGAGCAGTACTTC.

This chain links TRBV7-9 with TRBJ1-5; D uncertain. CDR1 is SEHNR and CDR2 is FQNEAQ in the germline V gene (reference sequence). Deletions cut 5 bases from V and 4 bases from J, with 9 bases between. The CDR3 contains 13 residues. The CDR3 sequence is CASSASGNQPQHF. In nucleotides, the CDR3 is TGTGCCAGCAGCGCGAGTGGGAATCAGCCCCAGCATTTT. Variable domain in full (rest from reference TRBV7-9 and TRBJ1-5): DTGVSQNPRHKITKRGQNVTFRCDPISEHNRLYWYRQTLGQGPEFLTYFQNEAQLEKSRLLSDRFSAERPKGSFSTLEIQRTEQGDSAMYLCASSASGNQPQHFGDGTRLSIL.

In its sample, this clone was seen once. V is TRBV27 and J is TRBJ2-7; D ambiguous. This CDR3 is built from 14 residues. Per the germline V gene, CDR1 is MNHEY and CDR2 is SMNVEV (reference sequence). V was shortened by 4 bases and J by 3 bases, with 13 bases between the two germline ends. This CDR3 reads CASSSPYLGYEQYF. DNA for the CDR3: TGTGCCAGCAGTTCCCCTTATTTGGGCTACGAGCAGTACTTC.

CDR3 loop: CASSEEATGASPLHF. The CDR3 DNA reads TGTGCCAGCAGTGAAGAGGCGACAGGGGCTTCACCCCTCCACTTT. The chain employs TRBV2 and TRBJ1-6; TRBD1 agrees at 8 bases. The germline gives CDR1 SNHLY, CDR2 FYNNEI. CDR3 length: 15 amino acids. J was trimmed by 9 bases and V by 1 base; bases with no gene match: 5.

The count of this clone is one. This sequence joins TRBV7-4 and TRBJ1-6; D might be TRBD1 (5 bases). V was clipped by 4 bases and J by 0 bases, with 16 bases between them. CDR1 and CDR2 from the germline V gene are SGHVT and SQSDAQ. CDR3 length equals 18 residues. The CDR3 here is CASSYPPTAPSYNSPLHF. The CDR3 bases are TGTGCCAGCAGCTACCCACCGACAGCCCCCTCCTATAATTCACCCCTCCACTTT.

The chain is built from TRBV3-1 (or the pseudogene TRBV3-2) and TRBJ2-7; the D is unclear. V lost 4 bases and J 3 bases, leaving 10 bases between the germline ends. The germline V gene has CDR1 LGHDT and CDR2 YNNKEL (reference sequence). There are 13 residues in the CDR3. In DNA, the CDR3 is TGTGCCAGCAGCCCCTGGAACGACTACGAGCAGTACTTC. This gives the protein CASSPWNDYEQYF.

This clone was seen once. The chain is built from TRBV5-8 and TRBJ1-1; a possible D gene is TRBD1 (6 bases). The CDR3 sequence is 15 residues long. Germline values: CDR1 SGHTS, CDR2 YDEGEE. Deletions cut 2 bases from V and 0 bases from J, with 11 bases between. In DNA, the CDR3 is TGTGCCAGCAGCTTAGGAGGACAGTTGAACACTGAAGCTTTCTTT. Protein sequence: CASSLGGQLNTEAFF.

This chain links TRBV19 with TRBJ1-1; D is perhaps TRBD1 (5 bases). V lost 5 bases and J 6 bases, leaving 7 bases between the germline ends. The CDR3 consists of 11 residues. Germline V gives CDR1 LNHDA, CDR2 SQIVND (reference sequence). CDR3 sequence reads: CASSWGSEAFF. The DNA of the CDR3 is TGTGCCAGTAGTTGGGGGTCTGAAGCTTTCTTT.

A few counts support this clone. This rearrangement joins TRBV21-1 to TRBJ1-6; the D call TRBD1 from the table was never checked on the DNA. TRBV21-1 is given as a pseudogene. CDR3 length equals 17 residues. In DNA, the CDR3 is TGTGCCAGCAGCATGGCAGGGGGCCGCGGAAATAATTCACCCCTCCACTTT. Translated: CASSMAGGRGNNSPLHF.

The chain uses TRBV15 and TRBJ1-4; perhaps TRBD1 as D (6 bases). CDR3 length: 19 amino acids. Germline V gives CDR1 LNHNV, CDR2 YYDKDF (reference sequence). V shed 7 bases and J shed 0 bases, with 24 bases lying between them. The CDR3, as DNA: TGTGCCACCACCCCGGCACTTCTGGGCAGGGGTGCAACTAATGAAAAACTGTTTTTT. It yields the protein CATTPALLGRGATNEKLFF.

The chain joins TRBV10-3 to TRBJ1-2, with a possible D match to TRBD1 (5 bases). The CDR3 contains 13 residues. Trimming left V 5 bases short and J 4 bases short, with 11 bases between. Germline lookup yields CDR1 ENHRY and CDR2 SYGVKD. The CDR3 nucleotides read TGTGCCATCAGTCCTCTGGGGGGCTATGGCTACACCTTC. Its protein is CAISPLGGYGYTF.

The rearrangement links TRBV6-5 to TRBJ2-7; 7 nucleotides agree with TRBD2. Germline CDR1 reads MNHEY; CDR2 reads SVGAGI. This CDR3 region has 13 residues. After removal of 6 bases from V and 1 base from J, the junction contained 3 bases not matched to a gene. The CDR3 here is CASRPGGSYEQYF. CDR3 nucleotides: TGTGCCAGCAGACCCGGGGGGTCCTACGAGCAGTACTTC.

The V gene is TRBV19, the J gene TRBJ1-1; maybe TRBD1 (5 bases). The V gene's germline CDR1 is LNHDA and CDR2 SQIVND (reference sequence). Trimming took 3 bases from V and 1 from J, leaving 15 bases between them. CDR3 length: 16 residues. The CDR3 DNA reads as TGTGCCAGTAGTATGGGGTCGGGACTCGAGAACACTGAAGCTTTCTTT. It translates to CASSMGSGLENTEAFF.

This clone appeared once. The genes are TRBV6-1 and TRBJ1-4; no firm D call. The CDR3 consists of 16 residues. Trimming left V 0 bases short and J 5 bases short, with 13 bases between. Germline CDR1 is MNHNS and CDR2 is SASEGT. The CDR3 coding sequence is TGTGCCAGCAGTGAAGCGTGGACGGGTAGGAATGAAAAACTGTTTTTT. Translated, it gives CASSEAWTGRNEKLFF.

The J gene is TRBJ2-5, the V gene TRBV7-2; 12 bases are a match to TRBD2. Germline V gives CDR1 SGHTA, CDR2 FQGNSA. The length of the CDR3 is 15 residues. Unmatched junction bases numbered 4, after V lost 6 bases and J lost 2 bases. The CDR3 loop reads CASRTLAGGQETQYF. Here the CDR3 DNA reads TGTGCCAGCAGAACCCTAGCGGGGGGGCAAGAGACCCAGTACTTC.

The chain recombines TRBV6-5 with TRBJ2-5, with D possibly being TRBD1 or TRBD2 (5 bases each). The ends were cut back, 11 bases at V and 5 bases at J, with 18 bases in the middle. Per germline, CDR1 MNHEY and CDR2 SVGAGI. The length of the CDR3 is 13 residues. The CDR3 sequence is CALRARGDETQYF. In DNA, the CDR3 is TGTGCCCTCCGAGCGAGGGGAGACGAGACCCAGTACTTC.

This chain joins TRBV7-9 and TRBJ1-4; weak D call: TRBD1 (6 bases). The germline V gene has CDR1 SEHNR and CDR2 FQNEAQ (reference sequence). CDR3 length: 15 residues. V shed 5 bases and J shed 7 bases, with 17 bases lying between them. The CDR3 loop is CASSPPGGQSEKLFF. The CDR3 DNA reads TGTGCCAGCAGCCCCCCGGGGGGGCAAAGTGAAAAACTGTTTTTT.

This chain connects TRBV29-1 to TRBJ2-1; D gene uncertain. This CDR3 spans 16 amino acids. V shed 0 bases and J shed 3 bases, with 15 bases lying between them. CDR1 and CDR2 from the germline V gene are SQVTM and ANQGSEA. CDR3 protein: CSVEEPEGRHYNEQFF. The CDR3 DNA follows: TGCAGCGTTGAAGAGCCCGAAGGGCGACACTACAATGAGCAGTTCTTC.

The gene calls are TRBV4-1 and TRBJ1-2, with 10 bases identical to TRBD1. The germline CDR1 and CDR2 sequences are MGHRA and YSYEKL. The ends lost 0 bases at V and 2 bases at J; junction bases unmatched: 6. The CDR3 loop spans 17 amino acids. The CDR3 sequence is CASSQEKTGGKNYGYTF. CDR3 DNA: TGCGCCAGCAGCCAAGAGAAGACAGGGGGCAAGAACTATGGCTACACCTTC.